What follows are 14 T cell receptor beta chains derived from one specimen sequenced in a study of blood T cells in healthy people across ages. PCR was performed a second time for about 6 to 11 cycles using a sample-barcoded 5' primer and a J-beta primer mix. Via MiXCR, TCRdb re-called the 5' RACE reads, giving one row per CDR3 protein. This sample yields about 1.5 million distinct CDR3 sequences, of which approximately 38% are seen a single time; 7.9% belongs to the top ten. The sample consisted of blood. The receptor set was obtained from a young woman in good health.

The chain couples TRBV27 to TRBJ2-7; the match to TRBD1 covers 7 bases. The trim removed 4 bases at V and 2 bases at J, leaving 8 bases unmatched. Germline V gene sequence: CDR1 MNHEY, CDR2 SMNVEV (reference sequence). The CDR3 is made up of 15 amino acids. CDR3 DNA: TGTGCCAGCAGTTCAACAGGGGCTTCAGCCTACGAGCAGTACTTC. Encoded protein: CASSSTGASAYEQYF.

A few counts support this clonotype. The rearrangement joins TRBV27 to TRBJ2-5; 10 bases are shared with TRBD2. This CDR3 has 15 residues. Germline values: CDR1 MNHEY, CDR2 SMNVEV (reference sequence). V lost 2 bases and J lost 5; bases outside the gene matches: 5. In DNA form, the CDR3 reads TGTGCCAGCAGTTTAGCTAGCGGGGGATTGGAGACCCAGTACTTC. Protein sequence: CASSLASGGLETQYF.

This clonotype has more than one count but fewer than ten. The J gene is TRBJ2-1, the V gene TRBV5-6; 10 bases are a match to TRBD1. The junction had 13 bases not matched to a gene; V was cut back by 7 bases and J by 3 bases. This CDR3 region has 17 residues. CDR1 and CDR2 (germline): SGHDT, YYEEEE. CDR3 residues: CASRAFGGQGYYNEQFF. The DNA for the CDR3 is TGTGCCAGCCGAGCTTTCGGGGGACAGGGGTACTACAATGAGCAGTTCTTC. The full variable domain, completed using reference TRBV5-6 and TRBJ2-1, is DAGVTQSPTHLIKTRGQQVTLRCSPKSGHDTVSWYQQALGQGPQFIFQYYEEEERQRGNFPDRFSGHQFPNYSSELNVNALLLGDSALYLCASRAFGGQGYYNEQFFGPGTRLTVL.

CDR3 bases: TGCAGTGCTAGGGTACTAGCGGGGGACAATGAGCAGTTCTTC. Translation: CSARVLAGDNEQFF. The chain combines TRBV20-1 with TRBJ2-1, with 11 nucleotides matching TRBD2. V gave up 3 bases and J gave up 5 bases; unmatched junction bases: 3. The CDR3 is 14 amino acids. In germline, CDR1 is DFQATT, CDR2 SNEGSKA (reference sequence).

The chain uses TRBV10-3 and TRBJ2-7, with unresolved D. The CDR3 runs 14 residues. Germline-derived CDR1 and CDR2 are ENHRY and SYGVKD. Trimming left V 0 bases short and J 0 bases short, with 6 bases between. In nucleotides, the CDR3 is TGTGCCATCAGTGAGTCGGGGATCTCCTACGAGCAGTACTTC. As protein: CAISESGISYEQYF.

This clonotype came up a few times. The chain's CDR3 is CASSSSEGEQFF. In DNA form, the CDR3 reads TGTGCCAGCAGCTCCTCGGAGGGGGAGCAGTTCTTC. The J gene is TRBJ2-1, the V gene TRBV9; D perhaps matches TRBD2 (6 bases). In germline, CDR1 is SGDLS, CDR2 YYNGEE. Trimming shortened V by 4 bases and J by 10 bases, and 12 bases separated the two germline ends. The CDR3 totals 12 residues.

This rearrangement joins TRBV27 to TRBJ1-2, with unresolved D. CDR1 MNHEY and CDR2 SMNVEV come from the germline V gene (reference sequence). Trimming took 4 bases from V and 5 from J, leaving 11 bases between them. CDR3 size: 13 residues. The DNA of the CDR3 is TGTGCCAGCAGTTGGTACCCCTCTTATGGCTACACCTTC. Protein: CASSWYPSYGYTF.

V gene TRBV20-1 combines with J gene TRBJ2-5; D is unclear. CDR1 and CDR2 (germline): DFQATT, SNEGSKA (reference sequence). Trimming pared 6 bases from V and 1 base from J, leaving 12 bases between. CDR3 length equals 13 residues. The CDR3 protein is CSAPAPFQETQYF. CDR3 coding DNA: TGCAGTGCCCCCGCTCCTTTCCAAGAGACCCAGTACTTC.

The chain joins TRBV20-1 to TRBJ1-1, with 7 bases lining up with TRBD1. The germline CDR1 and CDR2 sequences are DFQATT and SNEGSKA (reference sequence). This CDR3 is built from 13 residues. Trimming cost V 4 bases and J 2 bases; bases outside gene matches: 4. CDR3 protein: CSATTGINTEAFF. The CDR3 nucleotides are TGCAGTGCTACGACAGGGATAAACACTGAAGCTTTCTTT.

This clonotype was detected only once. A much larger clonotype is one base distant, so this may be a read error. The genes are TRBV29-1 and TRBJ2-7; TRBD2 aligns across 7 bases. In germline, CDR1 is SQVTM, CDR2 ANQGSEA. Germline trimming cut 0 bases from V and 7 bases from J; bases unmatched to any gene: 15. This CDR3 has 16 amino acids. The CDR3: CSVEEGRGGAGNEQYF. CDR3 in DNA: TGCAGCGTTGAAGAAGGGAGGGGCGGCGCAGGGAATGAGCAGTACTTC.

CDR3 residues: CASREGRINQPQHF. CDR3 DNA sequence: TGTGCCAGCAGAGAGGGACGGATCAATCAGCCCCAGCATTTT. This rearrangement joins TRBV12-3 or TRBV12-4 to TRBJ1-5; possible D gene TRBD1, 5 bases. This CDR3 spans 14 amino acids. V shed 6 bases and J shed 3 bases, with 12 bases lying between them.

The genes are TRBV27 and TRBJ1-3, with 7 bases that match TRBD1. Germline V gene lookup returns CDR1 MNHEY and CDR2 SMNVEV (reference sequence). The CDR3 length is 15 residues. V was pared by 6 bases and J by 0 bases, with 5 bases of the junction left unmatched. The CDR3 nucleotides are TGTGCCAGCAGGTCAGACAGGGTCTCTGGAAACACCATATATTTT. Translation gives CASRSDRVSGNTIYF.

This clonotype was seen only once. One junction end does not reproduce the germline sequence, and a read error may be involved. The V gene is TRBV12-3 or TRBV12-4, the J gene TRBJ2-3; D is ambiguous. The CDR3 is made up of 14 amino acids. The chain's CDR3 is CARSLTGGTDTQYF. The CDR3 DNA reads as TGTGCCAGAAGTTTAACTGGGGGCACAGATACGCAGTATTTT.

This clonotype has just a few counts. The rearrangement links TRBV20-1 to TRBJ2-5; D is perhaps TRBD2 (5 bases). Germline values: CDR1 DFQATT, CDR2 SNEGSKA (reference sequence). V shed 1 base and J shed 2 bases, with 11 bases lying between them. This CDR3 has 14 amino acids. The CDR3 DNA is TGCAGTGCTAGAGGGGCGGAGGCGCAAGAGACCCAGTACTTC. This codes for CSARGAEAQETQYF.